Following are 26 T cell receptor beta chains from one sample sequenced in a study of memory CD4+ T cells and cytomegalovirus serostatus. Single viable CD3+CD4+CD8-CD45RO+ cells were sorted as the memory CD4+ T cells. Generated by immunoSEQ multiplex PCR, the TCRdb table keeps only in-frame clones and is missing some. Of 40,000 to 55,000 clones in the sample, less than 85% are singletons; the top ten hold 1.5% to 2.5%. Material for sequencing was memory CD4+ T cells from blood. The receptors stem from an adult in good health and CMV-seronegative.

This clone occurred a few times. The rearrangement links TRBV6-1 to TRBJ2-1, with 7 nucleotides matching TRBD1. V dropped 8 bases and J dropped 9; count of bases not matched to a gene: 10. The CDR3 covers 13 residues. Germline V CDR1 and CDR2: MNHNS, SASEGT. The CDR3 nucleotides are TGTGCCAGCGCCGGACAGGTATTAAGTGAGCAGTTCTTC. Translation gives CASAGQVLSEQFF.

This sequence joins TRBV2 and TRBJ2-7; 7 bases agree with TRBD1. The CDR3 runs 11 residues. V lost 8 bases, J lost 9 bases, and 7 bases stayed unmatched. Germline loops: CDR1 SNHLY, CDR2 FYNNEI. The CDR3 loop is CASLQGIVQYF. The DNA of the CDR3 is TGTGCCAGCCTACAGGGGATCGTGCAGTACTTC.

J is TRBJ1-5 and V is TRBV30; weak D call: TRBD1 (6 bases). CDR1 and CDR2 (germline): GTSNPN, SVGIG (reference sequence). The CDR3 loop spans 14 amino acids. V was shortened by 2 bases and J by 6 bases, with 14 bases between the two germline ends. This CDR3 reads CAWSSLTGIQPQHF. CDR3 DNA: TGTGCCTGGAGTTCACTCACAGGGATTCAGCCCCAGCATTTT.

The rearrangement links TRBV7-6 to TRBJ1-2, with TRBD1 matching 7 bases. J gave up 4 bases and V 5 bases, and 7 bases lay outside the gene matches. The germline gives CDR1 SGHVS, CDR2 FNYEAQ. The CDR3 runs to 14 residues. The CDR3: CASSPGTDSYGYTF. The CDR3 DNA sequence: TGTGCCAGCAGCCCCGGGACAGACAGCTATGGCTACACCTTC.

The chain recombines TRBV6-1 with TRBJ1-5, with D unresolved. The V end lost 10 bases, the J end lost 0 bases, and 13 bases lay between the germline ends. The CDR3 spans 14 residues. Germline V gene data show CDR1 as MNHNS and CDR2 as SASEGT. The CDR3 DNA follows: TGTGCCACCGGCGTATCTAGTAGCAATCAGCCCCAGCATTTT. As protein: CATGVSSSNQPQHF.

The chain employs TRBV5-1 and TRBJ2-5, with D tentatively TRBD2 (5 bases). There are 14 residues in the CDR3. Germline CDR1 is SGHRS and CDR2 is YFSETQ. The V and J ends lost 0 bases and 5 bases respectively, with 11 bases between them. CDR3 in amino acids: CASSLGLTGETQYF. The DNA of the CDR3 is TGCGCCAGCAGCTTGGGACTAACTGGGGAGACCCAGTACTTC.

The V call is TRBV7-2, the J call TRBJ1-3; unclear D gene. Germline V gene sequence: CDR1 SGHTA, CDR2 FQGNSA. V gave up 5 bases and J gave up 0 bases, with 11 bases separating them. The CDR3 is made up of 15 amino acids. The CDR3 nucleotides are TGTGCCAGCAGCATCCTGAGGATCTCTGGAAACACCATATATTTT. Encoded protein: CASSILRISGNTIYF.

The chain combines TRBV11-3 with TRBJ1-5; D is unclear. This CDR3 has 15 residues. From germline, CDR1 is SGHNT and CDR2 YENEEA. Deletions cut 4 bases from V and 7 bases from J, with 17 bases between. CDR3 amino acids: CASSSSGEDYQPQHF. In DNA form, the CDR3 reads TGTGCCAGCAGCTCATCCGGGGAAGACTACCAGCCCCAGCATTTT.

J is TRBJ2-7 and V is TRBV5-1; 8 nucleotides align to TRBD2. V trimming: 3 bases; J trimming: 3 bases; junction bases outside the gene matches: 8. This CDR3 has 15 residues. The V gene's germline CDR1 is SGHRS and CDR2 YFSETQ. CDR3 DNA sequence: TGCGCCAGCAGCTGGGACCAGCGGGGGAACTACGAGCAGTACTTC. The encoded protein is CASSWDQRGNYEQYF.

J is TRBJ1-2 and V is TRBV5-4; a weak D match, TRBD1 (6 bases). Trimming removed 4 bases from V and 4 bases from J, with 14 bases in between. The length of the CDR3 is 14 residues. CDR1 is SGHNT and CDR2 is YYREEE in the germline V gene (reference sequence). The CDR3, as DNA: TGTGCCAGCAGCCAGTCGGCAGGGGTCTATGGCTACACCTTC. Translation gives CASSQSAGVYGYTF.

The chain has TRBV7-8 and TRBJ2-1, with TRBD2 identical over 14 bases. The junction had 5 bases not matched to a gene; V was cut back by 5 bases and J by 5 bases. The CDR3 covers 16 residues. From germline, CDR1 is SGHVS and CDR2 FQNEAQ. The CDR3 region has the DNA TGTGCCAGCAGCCCCCGGACTAGCGGGGGGAACAATGAGCAGTTCTTC. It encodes CASSPRTSGGNNEQFF. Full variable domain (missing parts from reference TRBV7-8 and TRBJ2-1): GAGVSQSPRYKVAKRGQDVALRCDPISGHVSLFWYQQALGQGPEFLTYFQNEAQLDKSGLPSDRFFAERPEGSVSTLKIQRTQQEDSAVYLCASSPRTSGGNNEQFFGPGTRLTVL.

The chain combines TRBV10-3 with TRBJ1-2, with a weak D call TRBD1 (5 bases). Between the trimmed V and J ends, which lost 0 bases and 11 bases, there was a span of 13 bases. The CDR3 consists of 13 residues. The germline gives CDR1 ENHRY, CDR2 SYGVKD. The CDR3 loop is CAISESIEGWYTF. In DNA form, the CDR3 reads TGTGCCATCAGTGAGTCGATTGAGGGGTGGTACACCTTC.

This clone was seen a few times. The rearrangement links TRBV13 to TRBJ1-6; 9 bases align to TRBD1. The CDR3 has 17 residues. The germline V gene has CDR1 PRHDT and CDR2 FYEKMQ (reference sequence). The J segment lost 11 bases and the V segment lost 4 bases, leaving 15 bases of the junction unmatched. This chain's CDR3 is CASSSRGTGLRGTPLHF. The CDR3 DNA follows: TGTGCCAGCAGCTCCCGAGGGACAGGGCTACGGGGAACACCCCTCCACTTT.

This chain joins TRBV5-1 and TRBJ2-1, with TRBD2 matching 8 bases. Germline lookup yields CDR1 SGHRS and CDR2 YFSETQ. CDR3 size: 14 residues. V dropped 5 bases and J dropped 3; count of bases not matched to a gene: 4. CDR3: CASRAGADYNEQFF. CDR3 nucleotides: TGCGCCAGCAGAGCGGGGGCCGACTACAATGAGCAGTTCTTC.

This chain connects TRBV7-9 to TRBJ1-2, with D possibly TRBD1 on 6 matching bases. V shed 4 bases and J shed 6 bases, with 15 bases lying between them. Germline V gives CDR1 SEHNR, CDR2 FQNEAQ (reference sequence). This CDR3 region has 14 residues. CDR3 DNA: TGTGCCAGCAGCTATTTACAGGGAATCGATGGCTACACCTTC. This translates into CASSYLQGIDGYTF.

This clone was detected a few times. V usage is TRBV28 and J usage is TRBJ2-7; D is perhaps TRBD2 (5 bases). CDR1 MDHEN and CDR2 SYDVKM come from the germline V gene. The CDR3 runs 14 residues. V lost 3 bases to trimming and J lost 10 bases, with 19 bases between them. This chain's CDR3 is CASSFRADSRGQYF. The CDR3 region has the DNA TGTGCCAGCAGTTTCCGGGCGGACTCCCGCGGTCAGTACTTC.

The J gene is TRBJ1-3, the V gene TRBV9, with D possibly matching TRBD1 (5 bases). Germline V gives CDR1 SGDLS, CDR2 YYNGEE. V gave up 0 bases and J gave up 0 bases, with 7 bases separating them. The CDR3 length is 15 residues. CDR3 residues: CASSVGGSSGNTIYF. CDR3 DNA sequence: TGTGCCAGCAGCGTAGGGGGGAGCTCTGGAAACACCATATATTTT. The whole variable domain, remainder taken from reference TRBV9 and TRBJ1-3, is DSGVTQTPKHLITATGQRVTLRCSPRSGDLSVYWYQQSLDQGLQFLIQYYNGEERAKGNILERFSAQQFPDLHSELNLSSLELGDSALYFCASSVGGSSGNTIYFGEGSWLTVV.

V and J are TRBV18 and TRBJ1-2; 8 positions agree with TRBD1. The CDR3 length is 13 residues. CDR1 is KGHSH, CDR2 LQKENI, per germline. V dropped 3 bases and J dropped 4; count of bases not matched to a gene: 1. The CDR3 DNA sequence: TGTGCCAGCTCACCGGGGACAGGCTATGGCTACACCTTC. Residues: CASSPGTGYGYTF.

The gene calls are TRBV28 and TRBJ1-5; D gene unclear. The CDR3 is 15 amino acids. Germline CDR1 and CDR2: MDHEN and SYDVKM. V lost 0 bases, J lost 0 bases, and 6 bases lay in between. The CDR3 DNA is TGTGCCAGCAGTTTATGGGGAAATAGCAATCAGCCCCAGCATTTT. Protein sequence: CASSLWGNSNQPQHF.

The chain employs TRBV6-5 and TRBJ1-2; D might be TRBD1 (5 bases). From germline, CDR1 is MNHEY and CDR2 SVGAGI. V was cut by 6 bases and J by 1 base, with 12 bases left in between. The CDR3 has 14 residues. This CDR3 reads CASRRGPINYGYTF. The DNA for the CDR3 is TGTGCCAGCAGAAGGGGACCGATTAACTATGGCTACACCTTC.

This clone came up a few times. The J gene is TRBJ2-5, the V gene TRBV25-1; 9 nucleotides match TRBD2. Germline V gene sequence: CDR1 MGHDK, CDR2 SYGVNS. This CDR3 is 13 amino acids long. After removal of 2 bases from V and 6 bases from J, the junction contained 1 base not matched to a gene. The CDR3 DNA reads TGTGCCAGCAGTGAACTAGCGGGGAAGACCCAGTACTTC. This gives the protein CASSELAGKTQYF.

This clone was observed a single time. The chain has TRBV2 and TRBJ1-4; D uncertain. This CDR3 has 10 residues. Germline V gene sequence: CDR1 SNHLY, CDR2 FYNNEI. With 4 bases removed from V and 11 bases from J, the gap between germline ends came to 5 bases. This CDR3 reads CASSVDKLFF. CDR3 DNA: TGTGCCAGCAGTGTAGACAAACTGTTTTTT.

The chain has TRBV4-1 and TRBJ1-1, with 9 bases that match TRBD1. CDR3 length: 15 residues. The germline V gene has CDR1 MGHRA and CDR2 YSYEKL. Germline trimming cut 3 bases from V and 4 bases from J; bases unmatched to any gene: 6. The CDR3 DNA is TGCGCCAGCAGCCACCCTGGACAGGGGCGCACTGAAGCTTTCTTT. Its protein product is CASSHPGQGRTEAFF.

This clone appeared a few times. CDR3 residues: CASSITVSGNTIYF. Here the CDR3 DNA reads TGTGCCAGTAGTATCACCGTCTCTGGAAACACCATATATTTT. The chain links TRBV19 to TRBJ1-3; unclear D gene. Looked up from germline, CDR1 is LNHDA and CDR2 is SQIVND (reference sequence). The CDR3 contains 14 residues. Deletions cut 3 bases from V and 0 bases from J, with 6 bases between.

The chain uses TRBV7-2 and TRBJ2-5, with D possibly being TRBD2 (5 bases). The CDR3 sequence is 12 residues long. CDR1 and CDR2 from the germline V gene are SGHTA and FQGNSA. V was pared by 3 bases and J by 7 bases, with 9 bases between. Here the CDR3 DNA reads TGTGCCAGCAGCTTCGGGGTCGGGACCCAGTACTTC. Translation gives CASSFGVGTQYF.

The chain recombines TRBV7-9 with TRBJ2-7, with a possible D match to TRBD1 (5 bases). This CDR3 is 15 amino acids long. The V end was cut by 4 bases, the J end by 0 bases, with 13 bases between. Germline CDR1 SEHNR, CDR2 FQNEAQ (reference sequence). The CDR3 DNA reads TGTGCCAGCAGCTCCGTTAAAAGGGGCTCCTACGAGCAGTACTTC. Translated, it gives CASSSVKRGSYEQYF.